This TCR beta chain came from a study of T cells in women clearing cervical HPV infection. The wider study: Controls gave blood once infection was undetectable; cases at lesion identification.

Concerning this clone: Its antigen is not identified. The DNA ends 3 residues before the CDR3 does, and the rest of the CDR3 is filled in from the germline J gene.

Regarding the study as a whole: Each sample's T-cell count was unknown, possibly confounding richness. A classifier using richness and V gene abundances reached an AUC of approximately 0.8.

CDR1 MDHEN and CDR2 SYDVKM come from the germline V gene. V shed 2 bases and J 3 bases; nucleotides not matched to a gene: 6. The CDR3 runs 15 residues. Method: immunoSEQ multiplex PCR; TCRdb's copy keeps in-frame clones and lacks some. The table lists roughly 30,000 clones. Specimen: blood buffy coat. The rearrangement links TRBV28 to TRBJ1-2; 7 nucleotides align to TRBD1. The clonotype originates from a woman between 18 and 69 years old with a cervical HPV16 infection that either progressed to CIN3+ or cleared (not recorded which). CDR3 in amino acids: CASSLPTGRYYGYTF. The covered CDR3 bases are TGTGCCAGCAGTTTACCGACAGGGAGGTACTATGGC.